This TCR beta chain stems from a study of cytomegalovirus exposure and HLA in healthy donors. With 60 Vbeta and 13 Jbeta primers, the PCR was carried out. Method: immunoSEQ multiplex PCR; TCRdb's copy keeps in-frame clones and lacks some. The repertoire table contains roughly 100,000 clones. Sample: PBMCs. The sequence derives from a middle-aged man in good health and CMV-seronegative.

Here the CDR3 DNA reads TGTGCCAGCAGCAAAATGACGGGAAAGCTGAATTACGAGCAGTACTTC. This sequence encodes CASSKMTGKLNYEQYF. The chain links TRBV21-1 to TRBJ2-7; whether TRBD2, the table's D call, matches the DNA was not checked. TRBV21-1 is marked as a pseudogene. CDR3 length: 16 amino acids.